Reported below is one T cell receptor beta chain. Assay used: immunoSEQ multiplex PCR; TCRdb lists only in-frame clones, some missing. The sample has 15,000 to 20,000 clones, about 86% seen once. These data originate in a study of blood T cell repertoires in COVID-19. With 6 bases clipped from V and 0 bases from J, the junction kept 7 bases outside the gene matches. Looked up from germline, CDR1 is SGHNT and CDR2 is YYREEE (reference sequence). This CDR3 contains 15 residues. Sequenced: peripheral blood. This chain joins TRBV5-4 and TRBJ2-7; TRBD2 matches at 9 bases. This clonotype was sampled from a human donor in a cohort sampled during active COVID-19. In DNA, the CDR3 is TGTGCCAGCACCTTTAGCGGGGGATCCTCCTACGAGCAGTACTTC. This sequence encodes CASTFSGGSSYEQYF.